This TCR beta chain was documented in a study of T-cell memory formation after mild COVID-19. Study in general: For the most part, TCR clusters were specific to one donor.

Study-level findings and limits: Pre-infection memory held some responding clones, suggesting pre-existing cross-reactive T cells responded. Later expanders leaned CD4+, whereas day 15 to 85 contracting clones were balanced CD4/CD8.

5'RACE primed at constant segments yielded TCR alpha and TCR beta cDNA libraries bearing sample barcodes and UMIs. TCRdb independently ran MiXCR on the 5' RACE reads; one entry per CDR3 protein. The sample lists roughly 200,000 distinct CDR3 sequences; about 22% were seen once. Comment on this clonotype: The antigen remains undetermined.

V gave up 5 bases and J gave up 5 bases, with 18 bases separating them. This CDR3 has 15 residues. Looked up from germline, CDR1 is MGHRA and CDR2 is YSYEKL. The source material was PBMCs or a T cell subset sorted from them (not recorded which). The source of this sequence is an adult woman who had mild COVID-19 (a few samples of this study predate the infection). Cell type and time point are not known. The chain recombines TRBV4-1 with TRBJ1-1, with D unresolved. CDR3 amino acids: CASSTRDNLGTEAFF. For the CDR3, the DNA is TGCGCCAGCAGCACCCGAGATAACCTGGGGACTGAAGCTTTCTTT.